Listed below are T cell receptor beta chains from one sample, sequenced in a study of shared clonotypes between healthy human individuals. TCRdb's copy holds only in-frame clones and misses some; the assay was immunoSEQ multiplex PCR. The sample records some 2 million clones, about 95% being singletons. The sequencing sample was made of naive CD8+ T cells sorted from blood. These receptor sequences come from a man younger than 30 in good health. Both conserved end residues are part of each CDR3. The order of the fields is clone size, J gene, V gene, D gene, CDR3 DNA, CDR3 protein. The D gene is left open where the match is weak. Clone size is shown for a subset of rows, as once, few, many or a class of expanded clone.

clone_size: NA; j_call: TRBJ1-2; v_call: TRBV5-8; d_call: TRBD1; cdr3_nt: TGTGCCAGCAGCTCTCTACCCGGACAGGGCGACTATGGCTACACCTTC; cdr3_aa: CASSSLPGQGDYGYTF
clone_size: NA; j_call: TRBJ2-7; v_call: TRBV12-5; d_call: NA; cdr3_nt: TGTGCTAGTGGTTTGGGACAGACCTACGAGCAGTACTTC; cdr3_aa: CASGLGQTYEQYF
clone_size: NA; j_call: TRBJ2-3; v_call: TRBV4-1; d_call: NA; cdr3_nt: TGCGCCAGCAGCCAAGTCGGCGGGGGCCCGAGCACAGATACGCAGTATTTT; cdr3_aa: CASSQVGGGPSTDTQYF
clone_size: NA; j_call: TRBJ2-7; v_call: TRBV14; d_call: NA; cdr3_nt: TGTGCCAGCAGCCAAGATACATCTCTACCGAGCTCCTACGAGCAGTACTTC; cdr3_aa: CASSQDTSLPSSYEQYF
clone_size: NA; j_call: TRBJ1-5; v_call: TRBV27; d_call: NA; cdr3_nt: TGTGCCAGCAGTTTGGTGGGGGGCTCTCAGCCCCAGCATTTT; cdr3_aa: CASSLVGGSQPQHF
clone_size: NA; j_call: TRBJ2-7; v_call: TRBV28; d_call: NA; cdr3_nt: TGTGCCATTGCGGACGGAGGCTCCTACGAGCAGTACTTC; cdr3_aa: CAIADGGSYEQYF
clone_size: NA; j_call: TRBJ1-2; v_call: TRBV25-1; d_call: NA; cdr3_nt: TGTGCCAGCAGTGAATACGGTGGCTACACCTTC; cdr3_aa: CASSEYGGYTF
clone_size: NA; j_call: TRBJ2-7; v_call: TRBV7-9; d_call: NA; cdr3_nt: TGTGCCAGCAGCCCCCCGGAGGGGGCTCCTAGAGAGGGTTACGAGCAGTACTTC; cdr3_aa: CASSPPEGAPREGYEQYF
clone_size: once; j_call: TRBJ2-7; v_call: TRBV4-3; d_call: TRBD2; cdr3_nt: TGCGCCAGCAGCCAAGGCTGGGCTAGCGGGGCCTACGAGCAGTACTTC; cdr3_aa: CASSQGWASGAYEQYF
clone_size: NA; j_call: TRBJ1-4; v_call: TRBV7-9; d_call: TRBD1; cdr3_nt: TGTGCCAGCAGCGATGACAGGGGGCTTAGTGAAAAACTGTTTTTT; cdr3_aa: CASSDDRGLSEKLFF
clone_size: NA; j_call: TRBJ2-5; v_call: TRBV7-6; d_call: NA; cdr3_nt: TGTGCCAGCAGCTCCTGGGACACCCAAGAGACCCAGTACTTC; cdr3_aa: CASSSWDTQETQYF
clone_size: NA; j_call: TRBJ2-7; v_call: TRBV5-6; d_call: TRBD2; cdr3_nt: TGTGCCAGCAGCCCGAGACTAGCGGGGGGGAGCTCCTACGAGCAGTACTTC; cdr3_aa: CASSPRLAGGSSYEQYF
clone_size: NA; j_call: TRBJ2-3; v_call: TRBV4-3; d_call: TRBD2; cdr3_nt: TGCGCCAGCAGCCAAGAATTTTCGGGGGAGGGCCTTAGACATACGCAGTATTTT; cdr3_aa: CASSQEFSGEGLRHTQYF
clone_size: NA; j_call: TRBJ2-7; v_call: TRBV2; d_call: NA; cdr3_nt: TGTGCCAGCACAGGAGGGCAGGGCGAGCAGTACTTC; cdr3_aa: CASTGGQGEQYF
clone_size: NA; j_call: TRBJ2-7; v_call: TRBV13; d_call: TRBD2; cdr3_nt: TGTGCCAGCAGCTTACAAGCGGGAGGCCGCTCCTACGAGCAGTACTTC; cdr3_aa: CASSLQAGGRSYEQYF
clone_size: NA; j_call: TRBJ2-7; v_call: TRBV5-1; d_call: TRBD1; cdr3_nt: TGCGCCAGCAGCTCTTGGGACCTTTCGTTGGGACAGGGCGACGAGCAGTACTTC; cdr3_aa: CASSSWDLSLGQGDEQYF
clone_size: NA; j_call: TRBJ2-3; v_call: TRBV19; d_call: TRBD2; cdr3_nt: TGTGCCAGTAGGTGGGGTGGTAGCGGGATTGCAGATACGCAGTATTTT; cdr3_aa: CASRWGGSGIADTQYF
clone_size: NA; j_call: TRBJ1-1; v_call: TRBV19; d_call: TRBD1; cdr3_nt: TGTGCCAGTAGTACTTGGACAGGGTCGAACACTGAAGCTTTCTTT; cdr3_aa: CASSTWTGSNTEAFF
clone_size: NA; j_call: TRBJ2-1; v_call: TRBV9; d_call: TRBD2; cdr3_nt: TGTGCCAGCAGCGGGAGCGGGATTTACAATGAGCAGTTCTTC; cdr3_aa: CASSGSGIYNEQFF
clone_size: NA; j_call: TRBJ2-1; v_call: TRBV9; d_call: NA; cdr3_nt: TGTGCCAGCAGCACAGACGACTACAATGAGCAGTTCTTC; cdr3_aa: CASSTDDYNEQFF
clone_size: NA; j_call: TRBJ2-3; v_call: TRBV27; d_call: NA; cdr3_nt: TGTGCCAGCAGTATTCTCCAGGGGTTGGATACGCAGTATTTT; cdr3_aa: CASSILQGLDTQYF
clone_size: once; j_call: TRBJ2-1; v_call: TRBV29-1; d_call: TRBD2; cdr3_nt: TGCAGCGTTGTACTAGCGGGGGTTTACAATGAGCAGTTCTTC; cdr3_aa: CSVVLAGVYNEQFF
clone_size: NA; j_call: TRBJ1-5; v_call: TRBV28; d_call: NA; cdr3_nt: TGTGCCAGCAGTTTTATCGTACCACCGGAAGGCGGGCAATTAATAGGTTATAGCAATCAGCCCCAGCATTTT; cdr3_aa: CASSFIVPPEGGQLIGYSNQPQHF
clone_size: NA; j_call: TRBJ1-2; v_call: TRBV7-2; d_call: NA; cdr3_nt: TGTGCCAGCAGCTTAGGCCTGGGGGCCAACTATGGCTACACCTTC; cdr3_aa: CASSLGLGANYGYTF
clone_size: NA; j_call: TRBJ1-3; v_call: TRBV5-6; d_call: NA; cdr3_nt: TGTGCCAGCAGCTTGGCCGGGGGTTCAGGAAACACCATATATTTT; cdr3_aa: CASSLAGGSGNTIYF
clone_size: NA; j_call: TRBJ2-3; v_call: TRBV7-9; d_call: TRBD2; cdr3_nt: TGTGCCAGCAGCCGCCACCCACTAGCGGGTCGTGCAGATACGCAGTATTTT; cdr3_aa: CASSRHPLAGRADTQYF
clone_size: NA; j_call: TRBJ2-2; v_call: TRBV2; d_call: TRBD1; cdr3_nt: TGTGCCAGCATCCCCACCGGGACAGAATACACCGGGGAGCTGTTTTTT; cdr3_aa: CASIPTGTEYTGELFF
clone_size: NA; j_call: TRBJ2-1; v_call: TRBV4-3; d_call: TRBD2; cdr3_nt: TGCGCCAGCAGCAAAGGCATTAGCGGGAGTTGGAGAGGTAATGAGCAGTTCTTC; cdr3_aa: CASSKGISGSWRGNEQFF
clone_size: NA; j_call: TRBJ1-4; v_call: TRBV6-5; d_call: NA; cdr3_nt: TGTGCCAGCACAGGTGCTAATGAAAAACTGTTTTTT; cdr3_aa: CASTGANEKLFF